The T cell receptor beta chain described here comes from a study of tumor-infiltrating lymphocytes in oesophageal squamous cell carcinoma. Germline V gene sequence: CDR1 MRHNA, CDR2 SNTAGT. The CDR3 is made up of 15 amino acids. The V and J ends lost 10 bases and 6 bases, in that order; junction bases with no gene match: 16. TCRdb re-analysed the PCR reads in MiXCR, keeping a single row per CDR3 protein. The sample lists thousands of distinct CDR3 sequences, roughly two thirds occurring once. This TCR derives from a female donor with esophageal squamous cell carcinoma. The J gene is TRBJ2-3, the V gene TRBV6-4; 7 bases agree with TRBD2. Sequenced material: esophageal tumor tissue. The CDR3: CAIKGASGPLDTQYF. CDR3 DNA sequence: TGTGCCATCAAAGGGGCTAGCGGACCGTTGGATACGCAGTATTTT.